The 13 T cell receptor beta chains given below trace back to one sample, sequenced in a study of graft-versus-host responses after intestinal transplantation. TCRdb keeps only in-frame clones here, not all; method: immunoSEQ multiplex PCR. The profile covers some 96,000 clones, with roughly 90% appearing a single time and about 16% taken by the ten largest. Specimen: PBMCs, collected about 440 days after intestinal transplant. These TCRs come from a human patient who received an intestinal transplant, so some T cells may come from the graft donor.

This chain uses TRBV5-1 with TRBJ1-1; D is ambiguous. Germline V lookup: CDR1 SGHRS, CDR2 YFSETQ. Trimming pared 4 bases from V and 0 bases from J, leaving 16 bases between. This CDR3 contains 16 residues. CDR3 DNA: TGCGCCAGCAGCCCACACAAAGACACACTGAACACTGAAGCTTTCTTT. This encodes CASSPHKDTLNTEAFF.

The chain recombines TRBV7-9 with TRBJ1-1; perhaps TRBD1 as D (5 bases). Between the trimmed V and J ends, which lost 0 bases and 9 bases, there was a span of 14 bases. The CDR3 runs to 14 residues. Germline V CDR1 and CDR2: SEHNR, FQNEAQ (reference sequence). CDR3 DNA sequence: TGTGCCAGCAGCTTAGCCCCCACCGAGGGGAAAGCTTTCTTT. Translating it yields CASSLAPTEGKAFF.

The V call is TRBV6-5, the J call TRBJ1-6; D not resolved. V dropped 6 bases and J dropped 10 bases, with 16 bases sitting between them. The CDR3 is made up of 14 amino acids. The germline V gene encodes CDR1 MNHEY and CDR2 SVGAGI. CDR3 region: CASSAVEYKSPLHF. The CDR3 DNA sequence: TGTGCCAGCAGCGCAGTGGAATACAAATCACCCCTCCACTTT.

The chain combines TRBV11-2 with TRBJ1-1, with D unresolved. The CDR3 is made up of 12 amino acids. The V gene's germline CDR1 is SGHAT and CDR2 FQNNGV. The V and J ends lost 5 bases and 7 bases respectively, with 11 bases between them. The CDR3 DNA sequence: TGTGCCAGCAGCCGGGCGGCACTTGAAGCTTTCTTT. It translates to CASSRAALEAFF.

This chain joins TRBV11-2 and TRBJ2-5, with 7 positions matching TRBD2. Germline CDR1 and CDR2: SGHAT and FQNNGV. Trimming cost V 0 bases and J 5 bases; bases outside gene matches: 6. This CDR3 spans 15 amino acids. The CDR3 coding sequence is TGTGCCAGCAGCTTAGACCCGGGAGGTCTGGAGACCCAGTACTTC. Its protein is CASSLDPGGLETQYF.

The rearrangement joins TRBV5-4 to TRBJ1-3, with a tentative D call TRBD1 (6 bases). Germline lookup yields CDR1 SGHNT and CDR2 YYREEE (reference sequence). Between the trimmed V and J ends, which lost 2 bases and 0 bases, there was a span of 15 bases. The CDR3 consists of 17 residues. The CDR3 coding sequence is TGTGCCAGCAGCTTAAAAACGGACAGTACCTCTGGAAACACCATATATTTT. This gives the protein CASSLKTDSTSGNTIYF.

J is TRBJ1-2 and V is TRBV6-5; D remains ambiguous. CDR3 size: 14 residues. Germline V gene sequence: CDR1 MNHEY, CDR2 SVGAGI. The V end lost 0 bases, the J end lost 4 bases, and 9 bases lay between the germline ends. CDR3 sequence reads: CASSYSKSGYGYTF. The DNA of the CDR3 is TGTGCCAGCAGTTACTCGAAGTCAGGCTATGGCTACACCTTC.

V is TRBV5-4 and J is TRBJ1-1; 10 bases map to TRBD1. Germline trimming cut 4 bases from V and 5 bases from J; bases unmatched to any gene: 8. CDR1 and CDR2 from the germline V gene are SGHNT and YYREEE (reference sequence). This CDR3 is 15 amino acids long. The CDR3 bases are TGTGCCAGCAGCCCGATGGACAGGGGGGATACTGAAGCTTTCTTT. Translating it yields CASSPMDRGDTEAFF.

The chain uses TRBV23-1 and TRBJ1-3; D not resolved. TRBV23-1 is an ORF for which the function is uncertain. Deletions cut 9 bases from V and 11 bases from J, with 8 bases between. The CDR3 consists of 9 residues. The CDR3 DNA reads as TGCGCCAGGAATAGGCCCATATATTTT. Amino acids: CARNRPIYF.

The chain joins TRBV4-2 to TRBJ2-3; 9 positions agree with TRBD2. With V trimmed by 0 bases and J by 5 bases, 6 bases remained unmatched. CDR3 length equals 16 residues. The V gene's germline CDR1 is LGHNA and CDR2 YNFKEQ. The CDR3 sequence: CASSQDWRGGGDTQYF. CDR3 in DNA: TGTGCCAGCAGCCAAGATTGGCGGGGGGGCGGAGATACGCAGTATTTT.

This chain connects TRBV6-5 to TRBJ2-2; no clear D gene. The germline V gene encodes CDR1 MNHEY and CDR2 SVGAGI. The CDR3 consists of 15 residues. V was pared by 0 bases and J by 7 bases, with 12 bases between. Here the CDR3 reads CASSYSLGWGGELFF. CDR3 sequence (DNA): TGTGCCAGCAGTTACTCGTTAGGGTGGGGCGGGGAGCTGTTTTTT.

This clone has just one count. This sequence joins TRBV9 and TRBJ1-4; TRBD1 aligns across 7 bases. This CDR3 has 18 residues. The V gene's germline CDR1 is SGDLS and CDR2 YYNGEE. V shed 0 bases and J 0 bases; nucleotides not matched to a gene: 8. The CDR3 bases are TGTGCCAGCAGCGTAGGGGACAGCCACCCTGCAACTAATGAAAAACTGTTTTTT. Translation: CASSVGDSHPATNEKLFF.

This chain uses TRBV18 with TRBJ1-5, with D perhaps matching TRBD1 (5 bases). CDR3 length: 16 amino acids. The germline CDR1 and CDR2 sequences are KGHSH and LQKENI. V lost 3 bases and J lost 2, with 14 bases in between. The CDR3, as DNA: TGTGCCAGCTCACCGGGAGGGGCCTTGGGCAATCAGCCCCAGCATTTT. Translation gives CASSPGGALGNQPQHF. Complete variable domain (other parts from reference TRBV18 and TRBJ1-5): NAGVMQNPRHLVRRRGQEARLRCSPMKGHSHVYWYRQLPEEGLKFMVYLQKENIIDESGMPKERFSAEFPKEGPSILRIQQVVRGDSAAYFCASSPGGALGNQPQHFGDGTRLSIL.